The source of this T cell receptor (beta chain) is a study of CD8 T cells in Susac syndrome. The study sequenced TCR beta in blood CD8+ and CD4+ T cells. The multiple sclerosis control group comprised treatment-naive patients with stable or active relapsing-remitting disease. TEMRA cells were FACS-enriched, unlike CD8+ and CD4+ T cells, which were negatively isolated. Random hexamers served to reverse transcribe roughly 0.45 to 1 ug RNA. With immunoSEQ multiplex PCR, TCR beta CDR3 was amplified across 54 Vbeta and 13 Jbeta. TCRdb used MiXCR to reprocess the immunoSEQ multiplex PCR reads, holding one entry per CDR3 protein. The sample has about 150,000 distinct CDR3 sequences; roughly 95% are singletons. The V and J ends lost 5 bases and 6 bases, in that order; junction bases with no gene match: 10. This CDR3 has 15 residues. Looked up from germline, CDR1 is DFQATT and CDR2 is SNEGSKA (reference sequence).

The sample consisted of CD8+ T cells from PBMCs. The chain recombines TRBV20-1 with TRBJ1-6; the match to TRBD1 covers 7 bases. The TCR sequence derives from a human donor with multiple sclerosis. The DNA of the CDR3 is TGCAGTGCTGGGCGGGACAGTTCCCTTAATTCACCCCTCCACTTT. As protein: CSAGRDSSLNSPLHF.